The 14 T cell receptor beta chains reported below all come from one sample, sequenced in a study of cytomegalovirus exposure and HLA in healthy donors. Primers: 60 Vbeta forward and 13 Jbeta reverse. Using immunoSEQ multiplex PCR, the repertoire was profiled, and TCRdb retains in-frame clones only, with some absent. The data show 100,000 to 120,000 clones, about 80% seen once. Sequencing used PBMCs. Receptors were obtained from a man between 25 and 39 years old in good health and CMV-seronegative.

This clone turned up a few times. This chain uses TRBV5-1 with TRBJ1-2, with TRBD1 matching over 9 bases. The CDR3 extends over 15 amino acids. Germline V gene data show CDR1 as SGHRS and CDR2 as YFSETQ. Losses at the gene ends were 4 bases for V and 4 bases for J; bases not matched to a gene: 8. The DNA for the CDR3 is TGCGCCAGCAGCCTGGGGACAGGGCTAGGCTATGGCTACACCTTC. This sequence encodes CASSLGTGLGYGYTF.

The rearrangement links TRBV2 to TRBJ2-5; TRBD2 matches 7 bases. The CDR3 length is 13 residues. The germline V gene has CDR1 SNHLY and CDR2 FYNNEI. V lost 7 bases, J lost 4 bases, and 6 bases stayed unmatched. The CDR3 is CASIRGEGETQYF. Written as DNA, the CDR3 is TGTGCCAGCATTCGAGGGGAGGGAGAGACCCAGTACTTC.

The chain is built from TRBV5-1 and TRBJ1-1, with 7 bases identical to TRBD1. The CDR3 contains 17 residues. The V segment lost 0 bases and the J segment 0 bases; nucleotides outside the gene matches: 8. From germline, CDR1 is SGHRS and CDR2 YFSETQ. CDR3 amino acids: CASSLEGQTVMNTEAFF. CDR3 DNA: TGCGCCAGCAGCTTGGAGGGACAGACTGTTATGAACACTGAAGCTTTCTTT.

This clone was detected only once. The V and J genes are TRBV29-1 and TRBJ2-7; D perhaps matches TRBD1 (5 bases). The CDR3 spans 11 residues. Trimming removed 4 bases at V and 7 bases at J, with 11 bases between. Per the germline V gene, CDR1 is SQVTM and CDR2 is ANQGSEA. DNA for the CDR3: TGCAGCGTTGGTAATCAGGGAGAGCAGTACTTC. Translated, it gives CSVGNQGEQYF.

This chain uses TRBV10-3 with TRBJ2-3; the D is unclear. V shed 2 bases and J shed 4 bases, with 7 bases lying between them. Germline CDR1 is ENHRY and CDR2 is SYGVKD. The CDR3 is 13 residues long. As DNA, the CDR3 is TGTGCCATCAGTGAGGGTGGGCCAGATACGCAGTATTTT. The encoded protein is CAISEGGPDTQYF.

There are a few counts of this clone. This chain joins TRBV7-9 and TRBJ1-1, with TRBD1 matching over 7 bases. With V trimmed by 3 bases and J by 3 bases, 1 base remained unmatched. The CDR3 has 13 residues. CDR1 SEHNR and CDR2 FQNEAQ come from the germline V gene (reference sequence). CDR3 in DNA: TGTGCCAGCAGCTTTACAGGGGACACTGAAGCTTTCTTT. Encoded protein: CASSFTGDTEAFF. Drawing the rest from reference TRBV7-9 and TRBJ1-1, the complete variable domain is DTGVSQNPRHKITKRGQNVTFRCDPISEHNRLYWYRQTLGQGPEFLTYFQNEAQLEKSRLLSDRFSAERPKGSFSTLEIQRTEQGDSAMYLCASSFTGDTEAFFGQGTRLTVV.

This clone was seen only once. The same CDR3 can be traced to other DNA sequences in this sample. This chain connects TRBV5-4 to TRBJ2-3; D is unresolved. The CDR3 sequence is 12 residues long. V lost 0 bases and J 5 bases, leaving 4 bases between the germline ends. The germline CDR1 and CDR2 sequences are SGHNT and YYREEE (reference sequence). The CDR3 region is CASSLVLDTQYF. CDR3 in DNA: TGTGCCAGCAGCTTGGTTCTAGATACGCAGTATTTT.

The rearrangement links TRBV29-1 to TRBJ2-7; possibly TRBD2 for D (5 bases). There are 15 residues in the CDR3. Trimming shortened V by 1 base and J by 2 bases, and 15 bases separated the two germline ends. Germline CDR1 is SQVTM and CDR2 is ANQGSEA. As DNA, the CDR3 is TGCAGCGTTGAAGGCCACGGGGAGAAGCCCTACGAGCAGTACTTC. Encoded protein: CSVEGHGEKPYEQYF.

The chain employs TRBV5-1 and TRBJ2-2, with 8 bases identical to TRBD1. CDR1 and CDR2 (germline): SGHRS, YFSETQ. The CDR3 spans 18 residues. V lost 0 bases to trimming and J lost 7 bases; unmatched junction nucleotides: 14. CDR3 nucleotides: TGCGCCAGCAGCTTGGGCGGATCTACAGGGGGAATTAGCGGGGAGCTGTTTTTT. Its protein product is CASSLGGSTGGISGELFF.

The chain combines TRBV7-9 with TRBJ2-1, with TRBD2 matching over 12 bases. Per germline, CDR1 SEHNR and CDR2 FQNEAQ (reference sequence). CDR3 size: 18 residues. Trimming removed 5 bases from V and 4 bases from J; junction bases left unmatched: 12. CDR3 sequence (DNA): TGTGCCAGCAGCCCACTACGGACTAGCGGGATACTTTACAATGAGCAGTTCTTC. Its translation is CASSPLRTSGILYNEQFF.

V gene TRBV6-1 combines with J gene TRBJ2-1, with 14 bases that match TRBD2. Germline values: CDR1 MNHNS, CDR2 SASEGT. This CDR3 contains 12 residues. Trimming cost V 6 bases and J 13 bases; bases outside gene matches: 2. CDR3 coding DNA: TGTGCCAGCAGGACTAGCGGGGGGGATCAGTTCTTC. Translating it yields CASRTSGGDQFF.

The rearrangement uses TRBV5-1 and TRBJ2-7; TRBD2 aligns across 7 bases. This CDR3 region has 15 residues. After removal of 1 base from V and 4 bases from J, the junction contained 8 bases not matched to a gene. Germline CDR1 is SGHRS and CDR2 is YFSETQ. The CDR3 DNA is TGCGCCAGCAGCTTGACGGGGGGATTCATTTACGAGCAGTACTTC. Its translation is CASSLTGGFIYEQYF.

CDR3 in amino acids: CATSSPTAGNTIYF. CDR3 nucleotide sequence: TGTGCCACCAGCAGTCCGACAGCTGGAAACACCATATATTTT. V and J are TRBV15 and TRBJ1-3; the D gene is possibly TRBD1 (5 bases). The CDR3 length is 14 residues. V dropped 3 bases and J dropped 2 bases, with 8 bases sitting between them. CDR1 LNHNV and CDR2 YYDKDF come from the germline V gene (reference sequence).

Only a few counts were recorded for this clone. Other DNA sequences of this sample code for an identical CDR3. The CDR3 loop is CASIPMGTGGNEQFF. In nucleotides, the CDR3 is TGTGCCAGCATCCCCATGGGGACAGGGGGCAATGAGCAGTTCTTC. This chain links TRBV27 with TRBJ2-1, with 11 bases that match TRBD1. The V gene's germline CDR1 is MNHEY and CDR2 SMNVEV (reference sequence). The junction had 8 bases not matched to a gene; V was cut back by 7 bases and J by 6 bases. The CDR3 spans 15 residues.